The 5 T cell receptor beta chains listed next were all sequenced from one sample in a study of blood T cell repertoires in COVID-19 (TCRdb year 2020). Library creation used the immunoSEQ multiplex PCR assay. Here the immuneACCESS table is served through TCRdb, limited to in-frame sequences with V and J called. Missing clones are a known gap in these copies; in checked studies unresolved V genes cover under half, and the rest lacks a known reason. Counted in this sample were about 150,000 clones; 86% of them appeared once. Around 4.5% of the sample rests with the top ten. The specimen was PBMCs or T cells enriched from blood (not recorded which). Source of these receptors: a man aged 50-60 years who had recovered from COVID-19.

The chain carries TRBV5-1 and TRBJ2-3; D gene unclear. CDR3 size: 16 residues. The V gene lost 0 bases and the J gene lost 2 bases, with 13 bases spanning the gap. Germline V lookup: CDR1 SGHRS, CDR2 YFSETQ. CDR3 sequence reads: CASSLGRGILTDTQYF. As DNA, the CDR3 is TGCGCCAGCAGCTTGGGGAGAGGTATACTCACAGATACGCAGTATTTT.

The CDR3 region is CASSPLGVYEQYF. CDR3 nucleotides: TGTGCCAGCAGCCCCTTAGGGGTCTACGAGCAGTACTTC. The rearrangement joins TRBV5-5 to TRBJ2-7; tentative D call: TRBD1 (5 bases). The V end was cut by 4 bases, the J end by 3 bases, with 11 bases between. Looked up from germline, CDR1 is SGHKS and CDR2 is YYEKEE (reference sequence). The CDR3 has 13 amino acids.

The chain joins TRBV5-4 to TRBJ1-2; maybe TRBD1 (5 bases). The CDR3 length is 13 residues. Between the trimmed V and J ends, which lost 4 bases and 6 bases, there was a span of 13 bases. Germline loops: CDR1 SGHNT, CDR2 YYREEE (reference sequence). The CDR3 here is CASSPDRGNGYTF. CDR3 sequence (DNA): TGTGCCAGCAGCCCGGACCGGGGGAATGGCTACACCTTC.

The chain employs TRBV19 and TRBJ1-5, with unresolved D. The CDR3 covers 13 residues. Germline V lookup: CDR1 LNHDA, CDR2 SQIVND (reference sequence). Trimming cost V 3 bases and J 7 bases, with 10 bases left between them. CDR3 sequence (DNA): TGTGCCAGTAGTATGGACTTACGGCAGCCCCAGCATTTT. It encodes CASSMDLRQPQHF.

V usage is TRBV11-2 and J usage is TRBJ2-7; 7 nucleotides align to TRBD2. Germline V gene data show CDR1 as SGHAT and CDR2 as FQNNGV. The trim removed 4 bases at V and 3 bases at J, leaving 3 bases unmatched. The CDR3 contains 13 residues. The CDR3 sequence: CASSWERDYEQYF. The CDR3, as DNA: TGTGCCAGCAGCTGGGAGCGGGACTACGAGCAGTACTTC. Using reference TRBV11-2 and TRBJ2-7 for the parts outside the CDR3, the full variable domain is EAGVAQSPRYKIIEKRQSVAFWCNPISGHATLYWYQQILGQGPKLLIQFQNNGVVDDSQLPKDRFSAERLKGVDSTLKIQPAKLEDSAVYLCASSWERDYEQYFGPGTRLTVT.